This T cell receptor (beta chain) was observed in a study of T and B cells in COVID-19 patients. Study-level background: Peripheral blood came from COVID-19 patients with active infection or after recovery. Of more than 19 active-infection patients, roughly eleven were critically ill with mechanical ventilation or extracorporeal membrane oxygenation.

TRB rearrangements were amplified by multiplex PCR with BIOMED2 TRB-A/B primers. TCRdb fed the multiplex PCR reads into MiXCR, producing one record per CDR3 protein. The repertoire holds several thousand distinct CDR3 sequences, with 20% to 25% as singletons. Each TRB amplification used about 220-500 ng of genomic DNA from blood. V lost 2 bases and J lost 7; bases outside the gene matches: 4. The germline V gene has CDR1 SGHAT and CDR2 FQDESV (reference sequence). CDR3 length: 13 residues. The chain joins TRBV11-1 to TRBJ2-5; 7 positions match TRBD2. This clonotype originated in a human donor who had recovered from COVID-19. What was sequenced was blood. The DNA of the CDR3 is TGTGCCAGCAGCTTAACCGGGGGGAGGACCCAGTACTTC. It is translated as CASSLTGGRTQYF.